Presented here are 11 T cell receptor beta chains from one specimen sequenced in a study of CD8 T cells in Susac syndrome. With random hexamers, reverse transcription was performed on roughly 0.5 to 1 ug of RNA. TCRdb called the immunoSEQ multiplex PCR reads again in MiXCR, with one record for every CDR3 protein. Of some 100,000 distinct CDR3 sequences listed, 92% are singletons. The sample comprised CD4+ T cells from PBMCs. The receptors shown here come from a human donor in good health.

The chain links TRBV2 to TRBJ2-7; D is possibly TRBD1 (6 bases). From germline, CDR1 is SNHLY and CDR2 FYNNEI. The CDR3 consists of 13 residues. Trimming cost V 6 bases and J 3 bases, with 12 bases left between them. CDR3: CASSLDSLYEQYF. The DNA of the CDR3 is TGTGCCAGCAGCTTGGACAGCCTCTACGAGCAGTACTTC.

The gene calls are TRBV20-1 and TRBJ1-3; 7 bases are a match to TRBD1. Losses at the gene ends were 6 bases for V and 2 bases for J; bases not matched to a gene: 10. CDR1 and CDR2 from the germline V gene are DFQATT and SNEGSKA (reference sequence). The CDR3 is made up of 15 amino acids. This CDR3 is CSAVAGTETGNTIYF. The CDR3 DNA reads TGCAGTGCGGTAGCCGGGACAGAAACTGGAAACACCATATATTTT.

The CDR3 reads CSVDGQQGLSGYTF. For the CDR3, the DNA is TGCAGCGTTGACGGTCAACAGGGTCTATCCGGCTACACCTTC. This chain links TRBV29-1 with TRBJ1-2; maybe TRBD1 (6 bases). Germline assignment: CDR1 SQVTM and CDR2 ANQGSEA. The CDR3 contains 14 residues. The V gene lost 3 bases and the J gene lost 8 bases, with 19 bases spanning the gap.

J is TRBJ2-7 and V is TRBV19; 9 bases agree with TRBD1. CDR1 and CDR2 (germline): LNHDA, SQIVND (reference sequence). This CDR3 is built from 15 residues. Losses at the gene ends were 3 bases for V and 5 bases for J; bases not matched to a gene: 8. This CDR3 is CASSIAGTGFNEQYF. Here the CDR3 DNA reads TGTGCCAGTAGTATCGCCGGGACAGGGTTCAACGAGCAGTACTTC. The full variable domain, rest sourced from reference TRBV19 and TRBJ2-7, is DGGITQSPKYLFRKEGQNVTLSCEQNLNHDAMYWYRQDPGQGLRLIYYSQIVNDFQKGDIAEGYSVSREKKESFPLTVTSAQKNPTAFYLCASSIAGTGFNEQYFGPGTRLTVT.

The V call is TRBV5-4, the J call TRBJ2-2, with TRBD2 as a possible D gene (5 bases). This CDR3 comprises 13 residues. Deletions cut 4 bases from V and 7 bases from J, with 11 bases between. The V gene's germline CDR1 is SGHNT and CDR2 YYREEE (reference sequence). CDR3 DNA sequence: TGTGCCAGCAGCCTACCTCGGGACGGGGAGCTGTTTTTT. Translation: CASSLPRDGELFF.

This clonotype was observed a single time. The rearrangement links TRBV29-1 to TRBJ2-1, with 9 bases fitting TRBD2. V lost 4 bases and J lost 16; bases outside the gene matches: 17. This CDR3 comprises 14 residues. CDR1 is SQVTM, CDR2 ANQGSEA, per germline. The CDR3 DNA reads as TGCAGCGTTGCCGCAATCTTAGCGGGAGAATCTCACTTCTTC. Translated: CSVAAILAGESHFF.

The J gene is TRBJ2-1, the V gene TRBV6-1; D is perhaps TRBD2 (5 bases). V was clipped by 0 bases and J by 5 bases, with 8 bases between them. This CDR3 has 14 amino acids. In germline, CDR1 is MNHNS, CDR2 SASEGT. The chain's CDR3 is CASSEAREHNEQFF. The CDR3 DNA reads TGTGCCAGCAGTGAAGCGAGGGAACACAATGAGCAGTTCTTC.

The chain combines TRBV6-5 with TRBJ2-2; D ambiguous. Germline V lookup: CDR1 MNHEY, CDR2 SVGAGI. V dropped 6 bases and J dropped 4 bases, with 12 bases sitting between them. This CDR3 is built from 14 residues. The DNA for the CDR3 is TGTGCCAGCAGCACCCGACATGTCACCGGGGAGCTGTTTTTT. Protein: CASSTRHVTGELFF.

The chain employs TRBV3-1 and TRBJ1-1; D may be TRBD1 (5 bases). Germline V lookup: CDR1 LGHDT, CDR2 YNNKEL (reference sequence). V was pared by 1 base and J by 9 bases, with 15 bases between. The CDR3 extends over 14 amino acids. CDR3 sequence (DNA): TGTGCCAGCAGCCAAGTGGGGCAGGGTGTGCAAGCTTTCTTT. Its protein is CASSQVGQGVQAFF.

The CDR3 sequence: CASSQDGGDGYTF. CDR3 in DNA: TGTGCCAGCAGCCAAGATGGGGGGGACGGCTACACCTTC. V is TRBV14 and J is TRBJ1-2, with D possibly being TRBD1 (5 bases). There are 13 residues in the CDR3. The V end lost 0 bases, the J end lost 8 bases, and 10 bases lay between the germline ends. Looked up from germline, CDR1 is SGHDN and CDR2 is FVKESK. The full variable domain, with the rest looked up from reference TRBV14 and TRBJ1-2, is EAGVTQFPSHSVIEKGQTVTLRCDPISGHDNLYWYRRVMGKEIKFLLHFVKESKQDESGMPNNRFLAERTGGTYSTLKVQPAELEDSGVYFCASSQDGGDGYTFGSGTRLTVV.

This clonotype was seen a single time. The genes are TRBV3-1 and TRBJ1-5; D is unresolved. The V gene's germline CDR1 is LGHDT and CDR2 YNNKEL (reference sequence). Trimming removed 2 bases at V and 4 bases at J, with 15 bases between. The CDR3 contains 16 residues. The CDR3 DNA is TGTGCCAGCAGCCAATTTAATCCGGGCTCGAATCAGCCCCAGCATTTT. Its protein product is CASSQFNPGSNQPQHF.